These 8 T cell receptor beta chains were sequenced from one sample in a study of blood T cells in healthy people across ages. The second PCR ran roughly 7 to 12 cycles with a sample-barcoded 5' primer and J-beta primers. TCRdb independently ran MiXCR on the 5' RACE reads; one entry per CDR3 protein. The table lists 1.2 million to 1.5 million distinct CDR3 sequences, approximately 60% of them singletons, with more than 6% in the top ten. Material for sequencing was blood. These receptors all come from a man aged 18 to 35 in good health.

This clonotype was picked up one time. The chain couples TRBV20-1 to TRBJ2-5; D gene uncertain. The CDR3 is made up of 14 amino acids. The ends were cut back, 0 bases at V and 4 bases at J, with 12 bases in the middle. Germline CDR1 reads DFQATT; CDR2 reads SNEGSKA (reference sequence). CDR3 in DNA: TGCAGTGCTAGAGATCTTAACCACAGAGAGACCCAGTACTTC. Protein: CSARDLNHRETQYF.

The chain employs TRBV14 and TRBJ2-4; tentatively, D is TRBD1 or TRBD2 (5 bases each). CDR3 size: 15 residues. Germline assignment: CDR1 SGHDN and CDR2 FVKESK. V was shortened by 0 bases and J by 5 bases, with 11 bases between the two germline ends. CDR3: CASSQDGGAQNIQYF. In nucleotides, the CDR3 is TGTGCCAGCAGCCAAGATGGGGGTGCCCAAAACATTCAGTACTTC.

This rearrangement joins TRBV6-1 to TRBJ1-2; D not resolved. Germline CDR1 reads MNHNS; CDR2 reads SASEGT. The CDR3 has 13 residues. The ends were cut back, 1 base at V and 6 bases at J, with 9 bases in the middle. The CDR3 region is CASSEGSGDGYTF. The CDR3 bases are TGTGCCAGCAGTGAAGGTTCCGGGGATGGCTACACCTTC.

A single count supports this clonotype. This chain connects TRBV6-2 or TRBV6-3 to TRBJ2-5; 8 positions agree with TRBD2. This CDR3 contains 14 residues. V shed 3 bases and J 5 bases; nucleotides not matched to a gene: 5. Germline V gives CDR1 MNHEY, CDR2 SVGEGT. CDR3 in DNA: TGTGCCAGCAGTTATTTAGCGGGACACGAGACCCAGTACTTC. Its protein product is CASSYLAGHETQYF.

The rearrangement joins TRBV4-3 to TRBJ2-7; 7 nucleotides match TRBD1. CDR3 length: 14 amino acids. With V trimmed by 3 bases and J by 3 bases, 5 bases remained unmatched. The V gene's germline CDR1 is LGHNA and CDR2 YSLEER. The CDR3 reads CASSHLTGYYEQYF. The CDR3 DNA follows: TGCGCCAGCAGCCACCTGACAGGGTACTACGAGCAGTACTTC.

The chain has TRBV21-1 and TRBJ2-5; the DNA was not used to check the table's D call, TRBD1. The J call may be wrong; the DNA end is better matched by TRBJ2-7. TRBV21-1 is a documented pseudogene. The CDR3 consists of 14 residues. The CDR3 nucleotides read TGTGCCAGCAAGCCGGGACAGGGTGAATGCGAGCAGTACTTC. Residues: CASKPGQGECEQYF.

This clonotype was counted only a few times. The V call is TRBV7-2, the J call TRBJ2-7, with TRBD2 matching over 8 bases. V was clipped by 3 bases and J by 0 bases; unmatched bases: 1. Germline V gene data show CDR1 as SGHTA and CDR2 as FQGNSA. This CDR3 spans 14 amino acids. The CDR3 DNA reads TGTGCCAGCAGCTTGACTAGCGCCTCCTACGAGCAGTACTTC. Residues: CASSLTSASYEQYF.

This chain uses TRBV27 with TRBJ1-2, with 8 bases that match TRBD1. Trimming took 4 bases from V and 4 from J; bases not matched to a gene: 8. Germline CDR1 is MNHEY and CDR2 is SMNVEV (reference sequence). The CDR3 has 15 residues. The CDR3 is CASSYNDRGGYGYTF. CDR3 DNA sequence: TGTGCCAGCAGTTATAACGACAGGGGCGGCTATGGCTACACCTTC.